This TCR beta chain was captured in a study of Ad26.COV2.S vaccination and SARS-CoV-2 variants. Study in general: By the intramuscular route, Ad26.COV2.S was given once, or twice 56 days apart. General study points: The placebo group had lower spike-specific TCR breadth than the vaccine recipients did. The study found similar non-spike TCR breadth in vaccine and placebo recipients.

The treatment denotes: about 20 received Ad26.COV2.S at low or high dose, single or two shots; five or six received placebo; per-sample allocation not given. The study sampled participants on day 63 after the first vaccine or placebo injection. About this clone itself: Its specificity is not known.

The data were produced by immunoSEQ multiplex PCR, yet TCRdb's version contains in-frame clones alone and is incomplete. Of 350,000 to 450,000 clones listed, roughly 80% are singletons. CDR3 length equals 11 residues. The germline V gene has CDR1 SQVTM and CDR2 ANQGSEA. Trimming pared 6 bases from V and 5 bases from J, leaving 11 bases between. The TCR sequence derives from a person aged 18 to 65 who received the Ad26.COV2.S COVID-19 vaccine or a placebo. The V gene is TRBV29-1, the J gene TRBJ2-7; D remains unclear. The material was peripheral blood, obtained in a trial of Ad26.COV2.S vaccine versus placebo. The chain's CDR3 is CSVPKGNEQYF. Written as DNA, the CDR3 is TGCAGCGTCCCGAAAGGAAACGAGCAGTACTTC.